This TCR beta chain was sequenced during a study of blood T cell repertoires in COVID-19. Residents of 20 to 25 US areas, aged roughly 18 to 89 years, made up the participants. The CDR3 has 13 amino acids. Trimming removed 4 bases from V and 4 bases from J, with 10 bases in between. Germline loops: CDR1 ENHRY, CDR2 SYGVKD. Under the authors' procedure: Quantification of nucleated cells was approximated via reference gene primer amplification. Assay: immunoSEQ multiplex PCR; the TCRdb copy retains only in-frame clones and omits some. V, J and clone size derive from that table, while D and trimming were established from the DNA sequence. The profile shows about 220,000 clones, over 65% of them singletons.

The rearrangement uses TRBV10-3 and TRBJ1-2; possibly TRBD1 for D (6 bases). What was sequenced was PBMCs or T cells enriched from blood (not recorded which). This clonotype was sampled from a woman aged 60-75 years who had recovered from COVID-19. The CDR3 bases are TGTGCCATCAGTGCAGGGGACACCTATGGCTACACCTTC. It specifies CAISAGDTYGYTF.